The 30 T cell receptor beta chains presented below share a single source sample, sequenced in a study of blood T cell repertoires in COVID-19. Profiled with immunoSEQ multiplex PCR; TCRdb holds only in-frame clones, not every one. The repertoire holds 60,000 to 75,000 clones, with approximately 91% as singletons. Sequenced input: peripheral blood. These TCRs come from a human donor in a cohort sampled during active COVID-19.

The CDR3 protein is CASSFKTGRSTYEQYF. CDR3 in DNA: TGTGCCAGCAGCTTTAAGACAGGTCGCTCGACCTACGAGCAGTACTTC. V usage is TRBV12-1 and J usage is TRBJ2-7; TRBD1 was called by the table and not checked on the DNA. TRBV12-1 constitutes a pseudogene. The CDR3 extends over 16 amino acids.

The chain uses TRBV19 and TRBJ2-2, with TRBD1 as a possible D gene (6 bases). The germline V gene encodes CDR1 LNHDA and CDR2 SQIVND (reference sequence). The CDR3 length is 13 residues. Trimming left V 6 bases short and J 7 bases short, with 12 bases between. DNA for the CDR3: TGTGCCAGTAGGCCACAGGGCCACGGGGAGCTGTTTTTT. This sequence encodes CASRPQGHGELFF.

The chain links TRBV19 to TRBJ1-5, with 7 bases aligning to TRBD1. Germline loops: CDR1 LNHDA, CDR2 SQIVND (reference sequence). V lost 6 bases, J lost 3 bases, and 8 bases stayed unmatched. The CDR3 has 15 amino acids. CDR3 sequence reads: CASRADRMVNQPQHF. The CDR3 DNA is TGTGCCAGTAGAGCGGACAGGATGGTCAATCAGCCCCAGCATTTT.

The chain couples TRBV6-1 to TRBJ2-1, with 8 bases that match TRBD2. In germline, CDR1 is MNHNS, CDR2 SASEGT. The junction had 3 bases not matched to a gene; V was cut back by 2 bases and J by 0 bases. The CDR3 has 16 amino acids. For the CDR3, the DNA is TGTGCCAGCAGTGAAACAAGCGGGAGCTCCTACAATGAGCAGTTCTTC. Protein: CASSETSGSSYNEQFF.

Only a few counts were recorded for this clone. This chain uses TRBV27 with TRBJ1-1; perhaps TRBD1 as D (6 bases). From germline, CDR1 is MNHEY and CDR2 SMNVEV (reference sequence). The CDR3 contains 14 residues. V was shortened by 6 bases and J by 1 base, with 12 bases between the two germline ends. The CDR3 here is CASSVQGPNTEAFF. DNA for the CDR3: TGTGCCAGCAGCGTACAGGGCCCGAACACTGAAGCTTTCTTT.

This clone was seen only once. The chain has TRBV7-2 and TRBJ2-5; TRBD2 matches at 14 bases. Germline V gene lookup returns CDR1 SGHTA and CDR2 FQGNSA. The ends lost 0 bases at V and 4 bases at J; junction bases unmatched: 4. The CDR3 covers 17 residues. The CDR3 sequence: CASSLAGLAGESETQYF. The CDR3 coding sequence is TGTGCCAGCAGCTTAGCGGGACTAGCGGGAGAGTCAGAGACCCAGTACTTC.

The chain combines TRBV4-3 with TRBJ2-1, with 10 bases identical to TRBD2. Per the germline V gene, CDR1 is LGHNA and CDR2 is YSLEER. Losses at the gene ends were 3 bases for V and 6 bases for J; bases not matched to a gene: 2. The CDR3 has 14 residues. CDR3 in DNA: TGCGCCAGCAGCCACCCTAGCGGGAGCAATGAGCAGTTCTTC. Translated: CASSHPSGSNEQFF.

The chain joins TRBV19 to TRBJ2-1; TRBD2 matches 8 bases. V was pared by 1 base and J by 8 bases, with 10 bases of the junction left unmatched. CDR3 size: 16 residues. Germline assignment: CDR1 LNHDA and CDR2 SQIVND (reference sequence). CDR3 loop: CASSIGTSRIKDEQFF. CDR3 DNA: TGTGCCAGTAGTATAGGGACTAGCCGGATCAAAGATGAGCAGTTCTTC.

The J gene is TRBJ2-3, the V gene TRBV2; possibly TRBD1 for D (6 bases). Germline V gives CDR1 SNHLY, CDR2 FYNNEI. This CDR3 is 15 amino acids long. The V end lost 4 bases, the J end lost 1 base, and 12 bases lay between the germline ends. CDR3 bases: TGTGCCAGCAGTGGTTCAGGGGTCCGCACAGATACGCAGTATTTT. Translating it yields CASSGSGVRTDTQYF.

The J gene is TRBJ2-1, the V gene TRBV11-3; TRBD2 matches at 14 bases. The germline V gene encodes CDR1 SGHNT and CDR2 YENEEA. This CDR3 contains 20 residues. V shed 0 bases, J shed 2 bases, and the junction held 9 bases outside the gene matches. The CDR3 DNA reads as TGTGCCAGCAGCTTAGACCGGGGGTGGACTAGCGGGAGGCCCTACAATGAGCAGTTCTTC. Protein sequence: CASSLDRGWTSGRPYNEQFF.

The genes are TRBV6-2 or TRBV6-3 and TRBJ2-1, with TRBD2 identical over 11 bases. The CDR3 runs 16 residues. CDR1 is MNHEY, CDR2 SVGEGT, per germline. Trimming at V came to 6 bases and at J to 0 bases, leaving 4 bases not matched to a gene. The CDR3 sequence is CASSKGLAVSYNEQFF. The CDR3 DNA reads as TGTGCCAGCAGCAAGGGACTAGCGGTCTCCTACAATGAGCAGTTCTTC.

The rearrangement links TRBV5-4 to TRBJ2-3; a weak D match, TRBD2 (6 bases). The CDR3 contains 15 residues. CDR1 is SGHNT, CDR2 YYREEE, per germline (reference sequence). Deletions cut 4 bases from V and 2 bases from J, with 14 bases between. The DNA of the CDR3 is TGTGCCAGCAGCGGTCCTAGCGACCTCACAGATACGCAGTATTTT. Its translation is CASSGPSDLTDTQYF.

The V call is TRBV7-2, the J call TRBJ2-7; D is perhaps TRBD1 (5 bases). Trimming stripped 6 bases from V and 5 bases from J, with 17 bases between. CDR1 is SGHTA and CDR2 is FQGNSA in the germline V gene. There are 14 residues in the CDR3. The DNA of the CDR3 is TGTGCCAGCAGTTCGACAGCGCCGTGGAACGAGCAGTACTTC. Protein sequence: CASSSTAPWNEQYF. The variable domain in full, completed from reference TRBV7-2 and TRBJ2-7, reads GAGVSQSPSNKVTEKGKDVELRCDPISGHTALYWYRQSLGQGLEFLIYFQGNSAPDKSGLPSDRFSAERTGGSVSTLTIQRTQQEDSAVYLCASSSTAPWNEQYFGPGTRLTVT.

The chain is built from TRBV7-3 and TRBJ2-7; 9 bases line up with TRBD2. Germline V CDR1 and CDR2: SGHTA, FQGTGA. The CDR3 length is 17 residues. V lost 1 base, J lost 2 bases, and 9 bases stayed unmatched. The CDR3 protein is CASSLSSSGKRPYEQYF. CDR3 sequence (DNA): TGTGCCAGCAGCTTAAGTTCTAGCGGGAAACGGCCCTACGAGCAGTACTTC.

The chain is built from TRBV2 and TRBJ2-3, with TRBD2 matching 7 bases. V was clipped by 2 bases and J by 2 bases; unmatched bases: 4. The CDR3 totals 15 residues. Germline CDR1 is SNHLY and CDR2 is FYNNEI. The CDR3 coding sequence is TGTGCCAGCAGTGAACCCAGCGGGGACACAGATACGCAGTATTTT. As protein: CASSEPSGDTDTQYF.

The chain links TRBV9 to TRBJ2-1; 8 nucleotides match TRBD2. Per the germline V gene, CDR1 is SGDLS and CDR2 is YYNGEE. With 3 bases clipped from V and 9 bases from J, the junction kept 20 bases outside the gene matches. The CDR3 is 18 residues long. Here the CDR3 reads CASSERGSDMHLRSEQFF. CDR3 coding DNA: TGTGCCAGCAGCGAGCGGGGGTCCGATATGCACCTCCGCAGTGAGCAGTTCTTC.

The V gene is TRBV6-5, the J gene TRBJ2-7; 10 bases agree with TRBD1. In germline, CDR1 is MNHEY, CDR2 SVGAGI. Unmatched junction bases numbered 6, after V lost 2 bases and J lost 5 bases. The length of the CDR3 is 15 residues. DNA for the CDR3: TGTGCCAGCAGTTACCGAGGGACAGGGGCTAACGAGCAGTACTTC. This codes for CASSYRGTGANEQYF.

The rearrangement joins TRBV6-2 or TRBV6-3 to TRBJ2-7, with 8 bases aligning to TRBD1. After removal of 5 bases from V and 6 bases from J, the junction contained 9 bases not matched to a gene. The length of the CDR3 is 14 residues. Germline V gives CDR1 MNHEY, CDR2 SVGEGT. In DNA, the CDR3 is TGTGCCAGCAGTACCGGGACAGGCTTGTCCGAGCAGTACTTC. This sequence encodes CASSTGTGLSEQYF.

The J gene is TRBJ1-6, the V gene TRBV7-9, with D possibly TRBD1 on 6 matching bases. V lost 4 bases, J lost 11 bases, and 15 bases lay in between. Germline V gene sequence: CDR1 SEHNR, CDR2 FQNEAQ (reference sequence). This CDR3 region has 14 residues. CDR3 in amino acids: CASSSPGDSAPLHF. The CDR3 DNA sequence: TGTGCCAGCAGCTCCCCAGGGGATAGTGCACCCCTCCACTTT.

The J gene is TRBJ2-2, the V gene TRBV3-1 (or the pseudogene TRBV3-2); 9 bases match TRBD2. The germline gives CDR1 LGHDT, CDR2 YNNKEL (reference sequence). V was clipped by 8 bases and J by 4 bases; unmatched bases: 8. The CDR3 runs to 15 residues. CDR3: CASGKGLASTGELFF. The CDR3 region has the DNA TGTGCCAGCGGGAAGGGACTAGCTTCCACCGGGGAGCTGTTTTTT.

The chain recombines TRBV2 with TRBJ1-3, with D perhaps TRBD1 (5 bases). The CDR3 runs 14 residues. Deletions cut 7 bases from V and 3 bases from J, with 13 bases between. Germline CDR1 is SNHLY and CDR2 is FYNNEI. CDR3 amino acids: CASKSWGDGNTIYF. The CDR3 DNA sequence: TGTGCCAGCAAATCGTGGGGGGATGGAAACACCATATATTTT. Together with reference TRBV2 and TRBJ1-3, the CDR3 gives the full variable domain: EPEVTQTPSHQVTQMGQEVILRCVPISNHLYFYWYRQILGQKVEFLVSFYNNEISEKSEIFDDQFSVERPDGSNFTLKIRSTKLEDSAMYFCASKSWGDGNTIYFGEGSWLTVV.

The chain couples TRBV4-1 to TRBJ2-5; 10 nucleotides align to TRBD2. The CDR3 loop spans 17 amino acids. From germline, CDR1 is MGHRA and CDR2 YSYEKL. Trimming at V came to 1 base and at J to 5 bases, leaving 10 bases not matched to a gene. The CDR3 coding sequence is TGCGCCAGCAGCCAAGGGCGGAGCGGGAGGGCGTGGGAGACCCAGTACTTC. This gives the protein CASSQGRSGRAWETQYF.

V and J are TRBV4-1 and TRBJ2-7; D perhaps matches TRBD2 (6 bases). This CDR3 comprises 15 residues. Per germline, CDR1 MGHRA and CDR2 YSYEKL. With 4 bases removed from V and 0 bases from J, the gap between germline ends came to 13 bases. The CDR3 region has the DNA TGCGCCAGCAGCCTACCCGGGGGAAGCTCCTACGAGCAGTACTTC. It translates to CASSLPGGSSYEQYF.

The CDR3 sequence: CASSLVVANTGELFF. CDR3 DNA: TGTGCCAGCAGCTTGGTAGTAGCGAACACCGGGGAGCTGTTTTTT. This sequence joins TRBV5-6 and TRBJ2-2; D unclear. Trimming stripped 0 bases from V and 0 bases from J, with 6 bases between. CDR3 length: 15 amino acids. Per germline, CDR1 SGHDT and CDR2 YYEEEE.

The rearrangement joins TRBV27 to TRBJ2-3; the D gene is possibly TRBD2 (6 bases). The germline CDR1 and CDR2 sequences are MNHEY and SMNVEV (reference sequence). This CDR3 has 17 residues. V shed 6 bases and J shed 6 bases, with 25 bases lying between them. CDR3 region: CASRIRVGGPILDTQYF. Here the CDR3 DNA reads TGTGCCAGCAGAATTCGGGTGGGGGGACCTATATTGGATACGCAGTATTTT.

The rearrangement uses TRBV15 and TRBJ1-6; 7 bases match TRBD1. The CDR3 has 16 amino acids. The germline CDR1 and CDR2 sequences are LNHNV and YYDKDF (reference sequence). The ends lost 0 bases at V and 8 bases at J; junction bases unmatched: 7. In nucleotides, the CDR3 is TGTGCCACCAGCAGAGATCGGAGACAGGGAGATTCACCCCTCCACTTT. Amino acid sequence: CATSRDRRQGDSPLHF.

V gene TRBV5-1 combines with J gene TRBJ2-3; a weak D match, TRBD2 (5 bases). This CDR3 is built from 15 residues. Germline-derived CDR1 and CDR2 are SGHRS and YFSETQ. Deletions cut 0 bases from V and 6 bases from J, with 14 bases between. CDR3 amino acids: CASSLAQAGGDTQYF. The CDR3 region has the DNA TGCGCCAGCAGCTTGGCCCAGGCGGGTGGGGATACGCAGTATTTT.

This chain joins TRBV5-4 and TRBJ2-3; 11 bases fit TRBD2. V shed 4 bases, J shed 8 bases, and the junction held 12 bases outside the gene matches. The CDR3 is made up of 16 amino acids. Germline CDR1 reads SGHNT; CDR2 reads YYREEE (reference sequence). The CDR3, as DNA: TGTGCCAGCAGCACCGCCGGGACTAGCGGCTCTTCTACGCAGTATTTT. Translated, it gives CASSTAGTSGSSTQYF. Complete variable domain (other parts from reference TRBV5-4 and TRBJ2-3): ETGVTQSPTHLIKTRGQQVTLRCSSQSGHNTVSWYQQALGQGPQFIFQYYREEENGRGNFPPRFSGLQFPNYSSELNVNALELDDSALYLCASSTAGTSGSSTQYFGPGTRLTVL.

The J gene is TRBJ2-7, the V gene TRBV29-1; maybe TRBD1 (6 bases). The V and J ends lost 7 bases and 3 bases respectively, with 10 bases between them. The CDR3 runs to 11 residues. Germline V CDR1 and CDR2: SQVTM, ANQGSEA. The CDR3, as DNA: TGCAGCGCTCTACAGGGCTACGAGCAGTACTTC. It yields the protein CSALQGYEQYF.

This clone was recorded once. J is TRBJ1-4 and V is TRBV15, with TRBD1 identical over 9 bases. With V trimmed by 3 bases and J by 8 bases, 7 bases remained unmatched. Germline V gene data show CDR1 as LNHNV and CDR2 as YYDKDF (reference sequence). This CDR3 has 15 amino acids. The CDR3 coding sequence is TGTGCCACCAGCAGGGACGGGACAGGGAAAGAAAAACTGTTTTTT. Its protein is CATSRDGTGKEKLFF.